These T cell receptor beta chains were read from a single sample in a study of graft-versus-host responses after intestinal transplantation. For these receptors, no antigen is known. TCRdb's copy holds only in-frame clones and misses some; the assay was immunoSEQ multiplex PCR. The sample consists of some 120,000 clones, 75% to 95% of them appearing once. The sequences come from unstimulated CD4+ T cells sorted from spleen or lymph node cells, collected before intestinal transplant. Source of these receptors: a human donor who received an intestinal transplant. Both conserved end residues are part of each CDR3.

NA,TRBV9,CASSAYEQYF
TRBJ1-2,TRBV18,CASSPPRTVSGGYTF
TRBJ1-2,TRBV23-1,CASSQSKGANGYTF
TRBJ1-1,TRBV6-5,CASSIRTGNTEAFF
TRBJ2-5,TRBV2,CASEFSGGLRETQYF
NA,TRBV15,CATSRDQGPYEQYF
TRBJ2-4,TRBV7-2,CASSSGRVAKNIQYF
TRBJ2-5,TRBV15,CATSRLPPRDRGPRAQYF
TRBJ2-5,TRBV12-5,CASSSGSTMGTQYF
TRBJ1-2,TRBV11-2,CASSLRTGYGYTF
TRBJ1-5,TRBV6-6,CASSSWGGSNQPQHF
TRBJ1-2,TRBV5-6,CASSFNPGQSYGYTF
TRBJ2-5,TRBV9,CASSVGLAQETQYF
TRBJ2-3,TRBV5-1,CASHSGAGGTDTQYF
TRBJ1-1,TRBV5-6,CASSLPRGKGTEAFF
TRBJ1-1,TRBV25-1,CATTGASGSEAFF
TRBJ2-4,TRBV9,CASSVGEGLAKNIQYF
TRBJ2-4,TRBV27,CASSLGLAGLAKNIQYF
TRBJ2-3,TRBV19,CASSRAVTDTQYF
TRBJ1-6,TRBV6-6,CASSEALNNSPLHF
TRBJ2-7,TRBV7-2,CASSNRQGPYEQYF
TRBJ1-1,TRBV28,CASSPVAGTGDTEAFF
NA,TRBV30,CAWRPYTGLAHYEQYF
TRBJ2-7,TRBV14,CASSQDIRDRGSYEQYF
TRBJ2-1,TRBV4-3,CASSQEAANEQFF
TRBJ1-2,TRBV6-5,CASSYDRGRGGYTF
TRBJ1-1,TRBV10-3,CAITGTENTEAFF
TRBJ1-5,TRBV4-1,CASSQVLLQPQHF
TRBJ2-3,TRBV5-1,CASSSLAGGSTDTQYF
TRBJ2-7,TRBV28,CASSPSDRGLNEQYF
TRBJ2-7,TRBV18,CASSPRREGREQYF
TRBJ2-5,TRBV15,CATSRQGAGETQYF
TRBJ1-1,TRBV7-2,CASSLEGRMSTEAFF
TRBJ1-5,TRBV2,CASRADRANQPQHF
TRBJ2-2,TRBV28,CASRRGGPETGELFF
TRBJ2-5,TRBV5-1,CASRHNRGPETQYF
TRBJ1-6,TRBV2,CASSELPAVSSYNSPLHF
TRBJ1-1,TRBV5-1,CASSSGTGGTEAFF
TRBJ2-2,TRBV28,CASSLVSGRAGELFF
TRBJ2-1,TRBV7-3,CASSSGLGSNEQFF
TRBJ2-5,TRBV9,CASSLEGLSDETQYF
TRBJ2-2,TRBV7-2,CASSPHSTTVSGELFF
TRBJ1-1,TRBV19,CASGNKDRRYTEAFF
TRBJ1-4,TRBV11-2,CASSFTGAKLFF
TRBJ1-3,TRBV19,CASSIAQGPTTGNTIYF
NA,TRBV27,CASSLYRDTYEQYF
TRBJ2-7,TRBV5-5,CASSLGTGAYYEQYF
TRBJ1-4,TRBV2,CASSTTADPNEKLFF
TRBJ2-7,TRBV15,CATSKGLGGYEQYF
TRBJ1-2,TRBV28,CASSLPTGYWGYTF
TRBJ2-5,TRBV7-2,CASSLRRGGGETQYF
TRBJ1-3,TRBV30,CAHGRKAAGNTIYF
TRBJ1-5,TRBV5-4,CASSFAGGNQPQHF
TRBJ1-1,TRBV7-2,CASSLRQNTEAFF
TRBJ1-2,TRBV5-1,CASTKGSDTLYGYTF